These T cell receptor beta chains were read from a single sample in a study of cytomegalovirus exposure and HLA in healthy donors. Here immunoSEQ multiplex PCR was the method, and the copy in TCRdb shows in-frame clones only, minus some. The sample has about 140,000 clones; around 85% are singletons. The sequenced material came from PBMCs. All receptors come from a man in his forties in good health and CMV-seropositive. Each CDR3 is given with its conserved first and last residue. The D gene is left open where the match is weak. Size is omitted from some rows. Given values are once, few, many or a class for expanded clones.

J gene | V gene | D gene | clone size | CDR3 DNA | CDR3 protein
TRBJ1-2 | TRBV19 | TRBD1 | NA | TGTGCCAGTAGTGCTATGGCAGGGGGCGACTATGGCTACACCTTC | CASSAMAGGDYGYTF
TRBJ2-5 | TRBV5-1 | NA | NA | TGCGCCAGCAGCAACGAGGACAGTTACCAAGAGACCCAGTACTTC | CASSNEDSYQETQYF
TRBJ2-1 | TRBV4-3 | NA | NA | TGCGCCAGCAGCCAAGTCGAGCGCTCCCGGGTCCATGAGCAGTTCTTC | CASSQVERSRVHEQFF
TRBJ2-5 | TRBV5-4 | TRBD2 | NA | TGTGCCAGCAGCCTTAGCGGGGGTGAGACCCAGTACTTC | CASSLSGGETQYF
TRBJ1-5 | TRBV30 | NA | NA | TGTGCCTGGAGTTTTCTGAATCAGCCCCAGCATTTT | CAWSFLNQPQHF
TRBJ1-4 | TRBV4-3 | TRBD1 | NA | TGCGCCAGCAGCCAAGATCTTCGGCAGGGGGCCGGGGAAAAACTGTTTTTT | CASSQDLRQGAGEKLFF
TRBJ1-2 | TRBV7-6 | NA | NA | TGTGCCAGCAGCCAGCTAGAGGGGGTCGATGGCTACACCTTC | CASSQLEGVDGYTF
TRBJ2-1 | TRBV29-1 | NA | NA | TGCAGCGTCCTTAGGGGGGAGCAGTTCTTC | CSVLRGEQFF
TRBJ2-5 | TRBV5-1 | TRBD2 | NA | TGCGCCAGCAGCATGGGACTAGCCCGAGAGACCCAGTACTTC | CASSMGLARETQYF
TRBJ2-2 | TRBV27 | TRBD1 | NA | TGTGCCAGCAGAAAGGGACAGGTGAACACCGGGGAGCTGTTTTTT | CASRKGQVNTGELFF
TRBJ2-7 | TRBV6-6 | TRBD2 | NA | TGTGCCAGCAGCTCCCCCCGAGGACTAGCGAGCCACGAGCAGTACTTC | CASSSPRGLASHEQYF
TRBJ1-1 | TRBV27 | NA | NA | TGTGCCAGCAGTATGGACAGAGGGACTGAAGCTTTCTTT | CASSMDRGTEAFF
TRBJ2-7 | TRBV12-5 | NA | once | TGTGCTAGTGGTTTGGTAGAGCACGAGCAGTACTTC | CASGLVEHEQYF
TRBJ2-7 | TRBV7-9 | TRBD1 | few | TGTTCCAGCAGGGGGACAGGGCCTAGCTACGAGCAGTACTTC | CSSRGTGPSYEQYF
TRBJ2-5 | TRBV10-3 | TRBD1 | NA | TGTGCCATCAGTGACCAAACAGGGGCGTTTAGAGAGACCCAGTACTTC | CAISDQTGAFRETQYF
TRBJ1-2 | TRBV6-5 | NA | NA | TGTGCCAGCAGTTACGACAGTTATGGCTACACCTTC | CASSYDSYGYTF
TRBJ1-3 | TRBV12-5 | NA | once | TGTGCTAGTGGTTTGGGTACTGGAAACACCATATATTTT | CASGLGTGNTIYF
TRBJ1-3 | TRBV27 | NA | once | TGTGCCAGCAGTCCCCGACTGCCGGGACTAGGAGACACCATATATTTT | CASSPRLPGLGDTIYF
TRBJ1-2 | TRBV19 | TRBD1 | NA | TGTGCCAGTAGTGCCCTGGACAGGATAAACTATGGCTACACCTTC | CASSALDRINYGYTF
TRBJ2-1 | TRBV9 | NA | NA | TGTGCCAGCAGCGTAGAGCCTAGCTCCTACAATGAGCAGTTCTTC | CASSVEPSSYNEQFF
TRBJ1-2 | TRBV10-3 | NA | NA | TGTGCCATCAGCCGGGACTCCCCAACGACATATGGCTACACCTTC | CAISRDSPTTYGYTF
TRBJ1-1 | TRBV4-3 | NA | NA | TGCGCCAGCAGCCGCGATCGGAACACTGAAGCTTTCTTT | CASSRDRNTEAFF
TRBJ2-2 | TRBV2 | NA | NA | TGTGCCAGCAGTTCTCAGAAGAACACCGGGGAGCTGTTTTTT | CASSSQKNTGELFF
TRBJ2-1 | TRBV5-1 | TRBD2 | NA | TGCGCCAGCACGACATCGGCGGGGGGGGACAATGAGCAGTTCTTC | CASTTSAGGDNEQFF
TRBJ2-7 | TRBV5-5 | TRBD2 | NA | TGTGCCAGCAGCTTACGGCAAAGTGCGGGGGGCCTAATGGACGAGCAGTACTTC | CASSLRQSAGGLMDEQYF
TRBJ1-5 | TRBV11-2 | TRBD1 | few | TGTGCCAGCAGCTTAGGACAGGGGTTCCCCCAGCATTTT | CASSLGQGFPQHF
TRBJ1-3 | TRBV7-9 | NA | NA | TGTGCCAGCAGCCTATTCACAGGGCCTGGAAACACCATATATTTT | CASSLFTGPGNTIYF
TRBJ2-1 | TRBV20-1 | NA | NA | TGCAGCCTGAAGGGGGAGTATGAGCAGTTCTTC | CSLKGEYEQFF
TRBJ1-1 | TRBV27 | NA | once | TGTGCCAGCAGTTTAAGAGTCATGAACACTGAAGCTTTCTTT | CASSLRVMNTEAFF
TRBJ2-2 | TRBV11-3 | TRBD2 | NA | TGTGCCAGCAGCTCCCCTTGGCTAGCGGCGAACACCGGGGAGCTGTTTTTT | CASSSPWLAANTGELFF
TRBJ1-1 | TRBV2 | NA | NA | TGTGCCAGCAAGGAAAGGGGCACTGAAGCTTTCTTT | CASKERGTEAFF
TRBJ1-1 | TRBV5-1 | NA | NA | TGCGCCAGCAGCTTGCAACCGAGCACTGAAGCTTTCTTT | CASSLQPSTEAFF
TRBJ2-2 | TRBV30 | NA | NA | TGTGCCTGGAGTACAGGGAACACCGGGGAGCTGTTTTTT | CAWSTGNTGELFF
TRBJ2-3 | TRBV5-1 | TRBD1 | NA | TGCGCCAGCAGCGCAGACAGGGGTAGCACAGATACGCAGTATTTT | CASSADRGSTDTQYF
TRBJ1-2 | TRBV6-4 | NA | few | TGTGCCAGCAGCCGCGACGGGTTTAACTATGGCTACACCTTC | CASSRDGFNYGYTF
TRBJ2-7 | TRBV4-3 | TRBD1 | NA | TGCGCCAGCAGCCAAGATAACAGGGGGCGCGAGCAGTACTTC | CASSQDNRGREQYF
TRBJ1-2 | TRBV14 | NA | NA | TGTGCCAGCAGCCAAGAGAGGTGGCAGCTGGTCACCTTC | CASSQERWQLVTF
TRBJ2-3 | TRBV2 | TRBD2 | NA | TGTGCCAGGGGGGTCTACAGCGGGGGGCCGGGAGATACGCAGTATTTT | CARGVYSGGPGDTQYF
TRBJ1-4 | TRBV2 | NA | NA | TGTGCCAGCAGTGAAGTCGGAGTTTGGAATGAAAAACTGTTTTTT | CASSEVGVWNEKLFF
TRBJ2-6 | TRBV5-1 | NA | few | TGCGCCAGCAGCAGCCAGGGTTCTGGTGGGGCCAACGTCCTGACTTTC | CASSSQGSGGANVLTF
TRBJ2-3 | TRBV5-1 | TRBD2 | NA | TGCGCCAGCAGCCTCGGGCTAGCGGGGACAGATACGCAGTATTTT | CASSLGLAGTDTQYF
TRBJ2-7 | TRBV11-3 | TRBD1 | NA | TGTGCCAGCAGCTTACCTCCGGGACAGGGTCCTCACGAGCAGTACTTC | CASSLPPGQGPHEQYF
TRBJ2-2 | TRBV25-1 | TRBD2 | NA | TGTGCCAGCAGGAACCCCCTAGCGGGAGTGGCCGGGGAGCTGTTTTTT | CASRNPLAGVAGELFF
TRBJ2-3 | TRBV7-6 | TRBD2 | NA | TGTGCCAGCAGCTTGCCGCTGGGAGGGAGCCCAGATACGCAGTATTTT | CASSLPLGGSPDTQYF
TRBJ2-2 | TRBV6-1 | NA | NA | TGTGCCAGCAGTGAAGCTGCTCTTCCTCAGGTCCCCGGGGAGCTGTTTTTT | CASSEAALPQVPGELFF
TRBJ1-1 | TRBV7-9 | NA | NA | TGTGCCAGCAGCTCTGGACAGTCCACTGAAGCTTTCTTT | CASSSGQSTEAFF
TRBJ1-1 | TRBV4-1 | NA | NA | TGCGCCAGCAGCCACCGGGACTCACTAAACACTGAAGCTTTCTTT | CASSHRDSLNTEAFF
TRBJ1-2 | TRBV2 | TRBD1 | NA | TGTGCCAGCAGTGAAAGGTCCATAAGGCAGGGGGGAAGTGGCTACACCTTC | CASSERSIRQGGSGYTF
TRBJ1-1 | TRBV5-1 | TRBD1 | NA | TGCGCCAGCAGCTCGTCCACAGGGGGGTTGAACACTGAAGCTTTCTTT | CASSSSTGGLNTEAFF
TRBJ2-7 | TRBV11-2 | TRBD2 | NA | TGTGCCAGCAGTCAAAAGGTCCTAGCGGGGGGCTACGAGCAGTACTTC | CASSQKVLAGGYEQYF
TRBJ2-1 | TRBV4-3 | NA | few | TGCGCCAGCAGCCAAGCAGGGGGGATCTACAATGAGCAGTTCTTC | CASSQAGGIYNEQFF
TRBJ2-3 | TRBV9 | NA | NA | TGTGCCAGCAACCGGGATCCGGCCACAGATACGCAGTATTTT | CASNRDPATDTQYF
TRBJ2-5 | TRBV10-3 | NA | NA | TGTGCCATCAGTGAGTCCAGGGTTCGAGAGACCCAGTACTTC | CAISESRVRETQYF
TRBJ1-4 | TRBV6-6 | TRBD1 | NA | TGTGCCAGCAGTGATACAGGGGGTAATGAAAAACTGTTTTTT | CASSDTGGNEKLFF
TRBJ2-1 | TRBV18 | TRBD2 | NA | TGTGCCAGCTCCTATAGCGGGACACCCTACAATGAGCAGTTCTTC | CASSYSGTPYNEQFF
TRBJ1-1 | TRBV29-1 | TRBD1 | once | TGCAGCGTTCTTACTCTGACAGGGCACACTGAAGCTTTCTTT | CSVLTLTGHTEAFF
TRBJ2-5 | TRBV7-9 | TRBD2 | few | TGTGCCAGCAGCCCACGACGGCGGGGGTCGTTCCAAGAGACCCAGTACTTC | CASSPRRRGSFQETQYF
TRBJ1-5 | TRBV19 | NA | few | TGTGCCTCTTCAATGGGGGCGCAAGGATTTCAGCCCCAGCATTTT | CASSMGAQGFQPQHF